The 22 T cell receptor beta chains below all came from one sample that was sequenced in a study of blood T cell repertoires in COVID-19. Measured with immunoSEQ multiplex PCR; TCRdb has only the in-frame clones, and not every one. The data show roughly 150,000 clones, with 87% seen just once and around 6.1% held by the top ten. The sample was peripheral blood. All receptors come from a man older than 75 with acute or convalescent COVID-19.

The chain employs TRBV6-5 and TRBJ1-1, with D unresolved. V shed 6 bases and J shed 9 bases, with 11 bases lying between them. CDR1 and CDR2 (germline): MNHEY, SVGAGI. The CDR3 extends over 11 amino acids. This CDR3 reads CASRAYPKAFF. CDR3 DNA: TGTGCCAGCAGAGCCTACCCGAAAGCTTTCTTT.

V gene TRBV6-5 combines with J gene TRBJ1-6; no clear D. The CDR3 runs to 15 residues. CDR1 and CDR2 (germline): MNHEY, SVGAGI. V was cut by 5 bases and J by 0 bases, with 8 bases left in between. The CDR3 protein is CASSTAGSYNSPLHF. The CDR3, as DNA: TGTGCCAGCAGTACAGCCGGCTCCTATAATTCACCCCTCCACTTT.

This chain joins TRBV28 and TRBJ2-3, with 8 positions matching TRBD1. Germline V gene sequence: CDR1 MDHEN, CDR2 SYDVKM. V lost 4 bases to trimming and J lost 4 bases; unmatched junction nucleotides: 10. The CDR3 loop spans 16 amino acids. CDR3 DNA: TGTGCCAGCAGTTCCCCCGGGACAGGAGCACCAGATACGCAGTATTTT. The encoded protein is CASSSPGTGAPDTQYF.

The chain carries TRBV5-4 and TRBJ2-7, with D perhaps TRBD2 (6 bases). The V end lost 4 bases, the J end lost 6 bases, and 14 bases lay between the germline ends. The CDR3 totals 13 residues. Germline values: CDR1 SGHNT, CDR2 YYREEE (reference sequence). This CDR3 reads CASSPGTQGEQYF. CDR3 DNA sequence: TGTGCCAGCAGCCCCGGGACTCAGGGCGAGCAGTACTTC.

J is TRBJ2-1 and V is TRBV6-5, with 7 bases identical to TRBD1. This CDR3 is 13 amino acids long. Unmatched junction bases numbered 3, after V lost 6 bases and J lost 4 bases. Looked up from germline, CDR1 is MNHEY and CDR2 is SVGAGI. The CDR3 DNA reads TGTGCCAGCAGGGGGACAGCGTACAATGAGCAGTTCTTC. Translated, it gives CASRGTAYNEQFF.

The chain joins TRBV11-2 to TRBJ1-1; D is undetermined. The CDR3 extends over 11 amino acids. Germline V CDR1 and CDR2: SGHAT, FQNNGV. Deletions cut 5 bases from V and 4 bases from J, with 5 bases between. The chain's CDR3 is CASSLLTEAFF. CDR3 coding DNA: TGTGCCAGCAGCCTTCTCACTGAAGCTTTCTTT.

The V gene is TRBV28, the J gene TRBJ1-4; no clear D gene. The CDR3 has 12 amino acids. Germline CDR1 is MDHEN and CDR2 is SYDVKM. Trimming took 3 bases from V and 8 from J, leaving 7 bases between them. CDR3 nucleotides: TGTGCCAGCAGTTTGGGCGACGAAAAACTGTTTTTT. The encoded protein is CASSLGDEKLFF. Based on the CDR3 plus reference TRBV28 and TRBJ1-4, the full variable domain is DVKVTQSSRYLVKRTGEKVFLECVQDMDHENMFWYRQDPGLGLRLIYFSYDVKMKEKGDIPEGYSVSREKKERFSLILESASTNQTSMYLCASSLGDEKLFFGSGTQLSVL.

The chain has TRBV19 and TRBJ1-5; the D is unclear. Trimming stripped 4 bases from V and 0 bases from J, with 7 bases between. Germline V gene lookup returns CDR1 LNHDA and CDR2 SQIVND (reference sequence). The CDR3 runs 14 residues. The CDR3 region has the DNA TGTGCCAGTAGTAGAGGGTATAGCAATCAGCCCCAGCATTTT. It codes for CASSRGYSNQPQHF.

The chain uses TRBV6-5 and TRBJ2-1; D possibly corresponds to TRBD1 (7 bases). The CDR3 runs to 14 residues. Germline V lookup: CDR1 MNHEY, CDR2 SVGAGI. The V end was cut by 6 bases, the J end by 10 bases, with 19 bases between. The CDR3 sequence: CASRRETGRLEQFF. CDR3 in DNA: TGTGCCAGCAGACGGGAGACAGGGCGGCTCGAGCAGTTCTTC.

The chain joins TRBV6-5 to TRBJ2-7; TRBD1 agrees at 8 bases. The CDR3 is 14 residues long. V was clipped by 6 bases and J by 2 bases; unmatched bases: 6. Germline lookup yields CDR1 MNHEY and CDR2 SVGAGI. This CDR3 is CASSRQGPPYEQYF. The CDR3 DNA reads as TGTGCCAGCAGCCGACAGGGGCCCCCCTACGAGCAGTACTTC.

J is TRBJ2-1 and V is TRBV2, with 8 positions matching TRBD2. The germline V gene encodes CDR1 SNHLY and CDR2 FYNNEI. The CDR3 totals 15 residues. Trimming took 10 bases from V and 4 from J; bases not matched to a gene: 12. CDR3 in DNA: TGTGCCACCGCCTCTATGCGGGAGGCGTACAATGAGCAGTTCTTC. This gives the protein CATASMREAYNEQFF.

This chain links TRBV3-1 (or the pseudogene TRBV3-2) with TRBJ1-3; D is unresolved. The CDR3 runs to 14 residues. The V and J ends lost 3 bases and 0 bases respectively, with 6 bases between them. CDR1 and CDR2 from the germline V gene are LGHDT and YNNKEL (reference sequence). Here the CDR3 DNA reads TGTGCCAGCAGCCAGGAGAACTCTGGAAACACCATATATTTT. Its protein product is CASSQENSGNTIYF.

This chain links TRBV7-8 with TRBJ1-4; 11 positions match TRBD1. Germline V gene data show CDR1 as SGHVS and CDR2 as FQNEAQ. The CDR3 is 19 amino acids. Germline trimming cut 1 base from V and 0 bases from J; bases unmatched to any gene: 7. DNA for the CDR3: TGTGCCAGCAGCTTAGGTGGACAGGGGGCCGGGGCAACTAATGAAAAACTGTTTTTT. Amino acid sequence: CASSLGGQGAGATNEKLFF.

The gene calls are TRBV6-5 and TRBJ1-1, with TRBD1 as a possible D gene (5 bases). The germline V gene encodes CDR1 MNHEY and CDR2 SVGAGI. The CDR3 extends over 13 amino acids. Trimming took 5 bases from V and 2 from J, leaving 9 bases between them. CDR3 amino acids: CASSRQTNTEAFF. The CDR3 DNA reads as TGTGCCAGCAGTCGACAGACAAACACTGAAGCTTTCTTT.

This chain links TRBV10-1 with TRBJ2-1, with TRBD1 identical over 11 bases. This CDR3 has 13 amino acids. Germline CDR1 is WNHNN and CDR2 is SYGVQD (reference sequence). The V and J ends lost 10 bases and 6 bases, in that order; junction bases with no gene match: 5. The DNA of the CDR3 is TGCGCCACCGGACAGGGGGCCAGCAATGAGCAGTTCTTC. Translating it yields CATGQGASNEQFF.

This chain connects TRBV25-1 to TRBJ1-1; 8 nucleotides align to TRBD1. Unmatched junction bases numbered 8, after V lost 4 bases and J lost 4 bases. CDR3 size: 15 residues. The germline V gene encodes CDR1 MGHDK and CDR2 SYGVNS. DNA of the CDR3: TGTGCCAGCAGTGCTCCGGGACAGGCCTTCACTGAAGCTTTCTTT. Translated: CASSAPGQAFTEAFF.

The chain combines TRBV30 with TRBJ1-1; TRBD1 is a possible D gene (5 bases). V was trimmed by 4 bases and J by 0 bases, leaving 12 bases between them. CDR3 length equals 14 residues. CDR1 is GTSNPN, CDR2 SVGIG, per germline (reference sequence). The DNA of the CDR3 is TGTGCCTGGACGGGCCAGGGCCTGAACACTGAAGCTTTCTTT. Translation gives CAWTGQGLNTEAFF.

The CDR3 loop reads CASTQADRGVGELFF. The DNA of the CDR3 is TGTGCCAGCACCCAGGCGGACAGGGGCGTTGGGGAGCTGTTTTTT. The chain couples TRBV6-6 to TRBJ2-2; 9 nucleotides match TRBD1. This CDR3 comprises 15 residues. V was pared by 7 bases and J by 8 bases, with 11 bases of the junction left unmatched. CDR1 and CDR2 (germline): MNHNY, SVGAGI (reference sequence).

CDR3 bases: TGTGCCAGCAGACCGGACAGGGGACATGAAAAACTGTTTTTT. Translation: CASRPDRGHEKLFF. The chain couples TRBV4-2 to TRBJ1-4, with 9 bases fitting TRBD1. V dropped 6 bases and J dropped 6; count of bases not matched to a gene: 5. The CDR3 spans 14 residues. Germline assignment: CDR1 LGHNA and CDR2 YNFKEQ.

This sequence joins TRBV28 and TRBJ2-3, with TRBD2 as a possible D gene (5 bases). With 7 bases removed from V and 4 bases from J, the gap between germline ends came to 15 bases. The CDR3 is made up of 14 amino acids. CDR1 is MDHEN and CDR2 is SYDVKM in the germline V gene. CDR3 sequence: CASTPQDFSDTQYF. The CDR3 DNA sequence: TGTGCCAGCACCCCTCAGGACTTTTCAGATACGCAGTATTTT.

The J gene is TRBJ2-7, the V gene TRBV20-1, with D possibly being TRBD1 (5 bases). V was cut by 8 bases and J by 4 bases, with 12 bases left in between. Germline V CDR1 and CDR2: DFQATT, SNEGSKA (reference sequence). This CDR3 spans 11 amino acids. CDR3 nucleotides: TGCAGTAAGGGGAATCTTTACGAGCAGTACTTC. Its translation is CSKGNLYEQYF.

The sample holds one count of this clone. The gene calls are TRBV5-1 and TRBJ1-2; tentatively, D is TRBD1 (6 bases). Looked up from germline, CDR1 is SGHRS and CDR2 is YFSETQ. The germline V and J ends were trimmed by 2 bases and 5 bases, with 10 bases remaining between them. This CDR3 comprises 13 residues. CDR3 DNA sequence: TGCGCCAGCAGCTTACGACAGGATTATGGCTACACCTTC. Amino acids: CASSLRQDYGYTF.